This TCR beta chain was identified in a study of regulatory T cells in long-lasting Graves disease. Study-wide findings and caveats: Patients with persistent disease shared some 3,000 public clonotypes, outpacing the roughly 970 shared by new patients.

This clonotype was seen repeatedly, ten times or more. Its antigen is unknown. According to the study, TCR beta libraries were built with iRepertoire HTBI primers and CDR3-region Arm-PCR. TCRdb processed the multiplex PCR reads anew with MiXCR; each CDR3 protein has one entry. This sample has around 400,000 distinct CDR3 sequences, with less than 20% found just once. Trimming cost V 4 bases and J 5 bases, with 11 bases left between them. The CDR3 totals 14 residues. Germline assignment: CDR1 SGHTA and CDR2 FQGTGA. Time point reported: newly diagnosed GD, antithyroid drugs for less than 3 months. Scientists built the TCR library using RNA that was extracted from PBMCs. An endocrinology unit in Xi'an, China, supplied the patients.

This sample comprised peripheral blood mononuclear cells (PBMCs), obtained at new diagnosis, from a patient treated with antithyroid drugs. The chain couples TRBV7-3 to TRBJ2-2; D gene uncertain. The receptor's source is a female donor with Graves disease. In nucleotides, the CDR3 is TGTGCCAGCAGCTCCTATTTTGGGACCGGGGAGCTGTTTTTT. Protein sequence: CASSSYFGTGELFF.